These 26 T cell receptor beta chains share one sample of origin, sequenced in a study of T-cell reconstitution after alpha-beta-depleted transplantation in children (dated by TCRdb to about 2016). Library method: PCR. TCRdb names Illumina HiSeq 2500 as the instrument used. TCR libraries were prepared with molecular barcoding, using unique molecular identifiers to normalize TCRbeta repertoire quantification. TCRdb trimmed public reads at Q25 via fastp, called clones via MiXCR and kept in-frame beta chains. CDR3 protein sequences are deduplicated, and each keeps its most common genes and DNA. The sample contains about 610,000 distinct CDR3 sequences, about 11% of them found a single time. The ten largest clones add up to about 4% of the sample. Material: PBMCs from the stem cell graft donor, obtained from the stem cell graft. The receptors stem from a human donor who donated a stem cell graft to a child with acute myeloid leukemia.

This clonotype was counted a few times. The genes are TRBV27 and TRBJ2-7; 8 bases match TRBD1. V shed 5 bases, J shed 3 bases, and the junction held 6 bases outside the gene matches. The CDR3 contains 14 residues. The germline gives CDR1 MNHEY, CDR2 SMNVEV (reference sequence). The CDR3 DNA reads as TGTGCCAGCAGTCTGGAAGACAGGGGCTACGAGCAGTACTTC. This gives the protein CASSLEDRGYEQYF.

The chain is built from TRBV7-8 and TRBJ1-1; no reliable D call. Per the germline V gene, CDR1 is SGHVS and CDR2 is FQNEAQ. The V end lost 0 bases, the J end lost 2 bases, and 10 bases lay between the germline ends. CDR3 length: 15 residues. CDR3 DNA sequence: TGTGCCAGCAGCTTAGCACCGGACGGCAACACTGAAGCTTTCTTT. It yields the protein CASSLAPDGNTEAFF.

This clonotype was counted ten times or more. V usage is TRBV4-2 and J usage is TRBJ2-1; D might be TRBD2 (7 bases). Germline assignment: CDR1 LGHNA and CDR2 YNFKEQ. CDR3 size: 16 residues. V lost 2 bases to trimming and J lost 3 bases, with 14 bases between them. Written as DNA, the CDR3 is TGTGCCAGCAGCCAACAGGCGGGGGCAGACTACAATGAGCAGTTCTTC. This gives the protein CASSQQAGADYNEQFF.

The CDR3 DNA reads TGTGCCAGCAGCTTAGACCCGGTATCGAACACTGAAGCTTTCTTT. It yields the protein CASSLDPVSNTEAFF. This sequence joins TRBV11-2 and TRBJ1-1; D remains ambiguous. Germline CDR1 and CDR2: SGHAT and FQNNGV. V lost 0 bases to trimming and J lost 1 base, with 9 bases between them. This CDR3 has 15 amino acids.

This clonotype was observed a few times. The gene calls are TRBV7-9 and TRBJ2-7; maybe TRBD2 (5 bases). The germline V and J ends were trimmed by 1 base and 6 bases, with 7 bases remaining between them. This CDR3 comprises 12 residues. Germline lookup yields CDR1 SEHNR and CDR2 FQNEAQ (reference sequence). CDR3 loop: CASSLVGAEQYF. CDR3 coding DNA: TGTGCCAGCAGCTTAGTGGGAGCCGAGCAGTACTTC. Full variable domain (remainder filled in from reference TRBV7-9 and TRBJ2-7): DTGVSQNPRHKITKRGQNVTFRCDPISEHNRLYWYRQTLGQGPEFLTYFQNEAQLEKSRLLSDRFSAERPKGSFSTLEIQRTEQGDSAMYLCASSLVGAEQYFGPGTRLTVT.

This clonotype occurred a few times. V is TRBV10-3 and J is TRBJ2-7; TRBD1 aligns across 9 bases. This CDR3 has 16 amino acids. Trimming removed 2 bases from V and 5 bases from J; junction bases left unmatched: 10. The germline gives CDR1 ENHRY, CDR2 SYGVKD. CDR3: CAISEPTGQGRNEQYF. DNA of the CDR3: TGTGCCATCAGTGAGCCAACGGGACAGGGTAGGAACGAGCAGTACTTC.

This sequence joins TRBV5-1 and TRBJ2-1; D unresolved. Germline assignment: CDR1 SGHRS and CDR2 YFSETQ. V was cut by 1 base and J by 7 bases, with 9 bases left in between. The CDR3 contains 13 residues. CDR3 region: CASSLNVGNEQFF. CDR3 nucleotides: TGCGCCAGCAGCTTGAACGTGGGGAATGAGCAGTTCTTC. Full variable domain (missing parts from reference TRBV5-1 and TRBJ2-1): KAGVTQTPRYLIKTRGQQVTLSCSPISGHRSVSWYQQTPGQGLQFLFEYFSETQRNKGNFPGRFSGRQFSNSRSEMNVSTLELGDSALYLCASSLNVGNEQFFGPGTRLTVL.

This clonotype was counted only a few times. The V gene is TRBV6-2 or TRBV6-3, the J gene TRBJ1-2; no clear D. This CDR3 contains 12 residues. Germline V gene sequence: CDR1 MNHEY, CDR2 SVGEGT. Between the trimmed V and J ends, which lost 5 bases and 6 bases, there was a span of 10 bases. The CDR3 loop reads CASSLGVDGYTF. The CDR3 bases are TGTGCCAGCAGTCTCGGGGTCGATGGCTACACCTTC.

Here the CDR3 reads CSARDPQGQGGGYEQYF. CDR3 nucleotides: TGCAGTGCTAGAGATCCCCAAGGGCAGGGGGGCGGGTACGAGCAGTACTTC. The V call is TRBV20-1, the J call TRBJ2-7, with D possibly being TRBD1 (7 bases). The germline V and J ends were trimmed by 0 bases and 4 bases, with 22 bases remaining between them. Germline V CDR1 and CDR2: DFQATT, SNEGSKA (reference sequence). The CDR3 consists of 17 residues.

This clonotype has only a few counts. This rearrangement joins TRBV2 to TRBJ2-1; D gene unclear. Germline V gene sequence: CDR1 SNHLY, CDR2 FYNNEI. The CDR3 has 12 residues. Between the trimmed V and J ends, which lost 7 bases and 7 bases, there was a span of 11 bases. CDR3 amino acids: CASTIGLNEQFF. CDR3 bases: TGTGCCAGCACTATAGGATTGAATGAGCAGTTCTTC.

This clonotype showed up many times. V and J are TRBV20-1 and TRBJ2-3; tentatively, D is TRBD2 (6 bases). V was trimmed by 7 bases and J by 2 bases, leaving 16 bases between them. The CDR3 covers 14 residues. Germline V gives CDR1 DFQATT, CDR2 SNEGSKA (reference sequence). The CDR3 loop reads CSVVETRITDTQYF. DNA of the CDR3: TGCAGTGTAGTTGAGACTAGAATCACAGATACGCAGTATTTT.

The chain recombines TRBV11-2 with TRBJ2-7, with D tentatively TRBD1 (6 bases). V lost 5 bases and J lost 0, with 17 bases in between. Looked up from germline, CDR1 is SGHAT and CDR2 is FQNNGV. The CDR3 has 16 residues. The CDR3 spells CASSLLQGPSSYEQYF. The CDR3 region has the DNA TGTGCCAGCAGCCTCTTACAGGGTCCCAGCTCCTACGAGCAGTACTTC.

In its sample, this clonotype was seen a few times. The gene calls are TRBV24-1 and TRBJ2-7, with 11 bases that match TRBD2. Trimming removed 2 bases from V and 4 bases from J; junction bases left unmatched: 3. Germline V gene data show CDR1 as KGHDR and CDR2 as SFDVKD. This CDR3 region has 15 residues. DNA of the CDR3: TGTGCCACCAGTGATTCTGGACTAGCGGGTTACGAGCAGTACTTC. This translates into CATSDSGLAGYEQYF.

This clonotype has only a few counts. The chain recombines TRBV5-1 with TRBJ1-5; D is ambiguous. The CDR3 consists of 12 residues. The germline gives CDR1 SGHRS, CDR2 YFSETQ. V shed 6 bases and J shed 6 bases, with 10 bases lying between them. The CDR3 spells CASTKESQPQHF. CDR3 nucleotide sequence: TGCGCCAGCACGAAGGAAAGTCAGCCCCAGCATTTT.

V gene TRBV29-1 combines with J gene TRBJ1-2; D call uncertain. The V gene lost 3 bases and the J gene lost 7 bases, with 12 bases spanning the gap. CDR1 SQVTM and CDR2 ANQGSEA come from the germline V gene. This CDR3 contains 12 residues. The CDR3 coding sequence is TGCAGCGTTGATTACGGGTCGGGTGGCTACACCTTC. Residues: CSVDYGSGGYTF.

This clonotype was observed many times. The chain has TRBV7-8 and TRBJ2-7, with 7 bases fitting TRBD1. V was pared by 5 bases and J by 5 bases, with 12 bases of the junction left unmatched. This CDR3 is 15 amino acids long. From germline, CDR1 is SGHVS and CDR2 FQNEAQ. CDR3 in amino acids: CASSLQGVGIDEQYF. The CDR3 DNA follows: TGTGCCAGCAGCCTTCAGGGGGTCGGCATTGACGAGCAGTACTTC.

In this sample, this clonotype turned up many times. V gene TRBV28 combines with J gene TRBJ2-1; 10 bases fit TRBD1. From germline, CDR1 is MDHEN and CDR2 SYDVKM. After removal of 6 bases from V and 3 bases from J, the junction contained 2 bases not matched to a gene. The CDR3 consists of 14 residues. The CDR3 region is CASRRTGGYNEQFF. The DNA for the CDR3 is TGTGCCAGCAGACGGACAGGGGGCTACAATGAGCAGTTCTTC.

This clonotype was counted ten times or more. This chain links TRBV4-3 with TRBJ2-2, with TRBD2 identical over 10 bases. The CDR3 contains 16 residues. V was pared by 4 bases and J by 3 bases, with 5 bases of the junction left unmatched. Germline loops: CDR1 LGHNA, CDR2 YSLEER. This CDR3 reads CASSREREGYTGELFF. For the CDR3, the DNA is TGCGCCAGCAGCCGAGAGCGGGAGGGATACACCGGGGAGCTGTTTTTT.

J is TRBJ2-5 and V is TRBV7-2, with D perhaps being TRBD1 or TRBD2 (6 bases each). The germline V gene encodes CDR1 SGHTA and CDR2 FQGNSA. Trimming left V 7 bases short and J 4 bases short, with 16 bases between. The CDR3 covers 14 residues. The CDR3 sequence is CASTKLQGGETQYF. The DNA of the CDR3 is TGTGCCAGCACCAAACTACAGGGAGGAGAGACCCAGTACTTC. The entire variable domain, with the rest obtained from reference TRBV7-2 and TRBJ2-5, is as follows: GAGVSQSPSNKVTEKGKDVELRCDPISGHTALYWYRQSLGQGLEFLIYFQGNSAPDKSGLPSDRFSAERTGGSVSTLTIQRTQQEDSAVYLCASTKLQGGETQYFGPGTRLLVL.

This clonotype was observed a handful of times. The rearrangement uses TRBV5-1 and TRBJ1-2; D gene ambiguous. Germline CDR1 and CDR2: SGHRS and YFSETQ. The CDR3 is 14 residues long. The V gene lost 0 bases and the J gene lost 4 bases, with 10 bases spanning the gap. The CDR3 DNA sequence: TGCGCCAGCAGCTTGGTAGGTCCGCCCTATGGCTACACCTTC. This encodes CASSLVGPPYGYTF.

The genes are TRBV3-1 and TRBJ2-7, with D possibly being TRBD2 (5 bases). There are 16 residues in the CDR3. Per germline, CDR1 LGHDT and CDR2 YNNKEL (reference sequence). V was trimmed by 3 bases and J by 3 bases, leaving 18 bases between them. CDR3 sequence: CASSQEAGSNFYEQYF. In nucleotides, the CDR3 is TGTGCCAGCAGCCAGGAGGCTGGGTCCAATTTCTACGAGCAGTACTTC.

There are many counts of this clonotype. The J gene is TRBJ1-1, the V gene TRBV27, with 8 bases matching TRBD1. V was clipped by 8 bases and J by 0 bases; unmatched bases: 5. Looked up from germline, CDR1 is MNHEY and CDR2 is SMNVEV (reference sequence). This CDR3 comprises 14 residues. This chain's CDR3 is CASGRTGMNTEAFF. The CDR3 coding sequence is TGTGCCAGCGGCCGGACAGGGATGAACACTGAAGCTTTCTTT.

V and J are TRBV29-1 and TRBJ2-5; D not resolved. V lost 4 bases, J lost 5 bases, and 11 bases lay in between. This CDR3 is built from 12 residues. Germline loops: CDR1 SQVTM, CDR2 ANQGSEA. The CDR3 DNA reads TGCAGCGTTGTTACCACTTATGAGACCCAGTACTTC. Encoded protein: CSVVTTYETQYF.

The rearrangement links TRBV11-1 to TRBJ1-5, with 11 bases identical to TRBD1. Germline V gene lookup returns CDR1 SGHAT and CDR2 FQDESV (reference sequence). This CDR3 has 17 residues. V dropped 1 base and J dropped 8; count of bases not matched to a gene: 10. DNA of the CDR3: TGTGCCAGCAGCTTAGGGGGCGGGACAGGGGGTAAGGAGCCCCAGCATTTT. It encodes CASSLGGGTGGKEPQHF.

Many counts were recorded for this clonotype. CDR3 protein: CASSLVPDTEAFF. CDR3 in DNA: TGCGCCAGCAGCTTGGTCCCGGACACTGAAGCTTTCTTT. V is TRBV5-1 and J is TRBJ1-1; D unclear. The germline V gene encodes CDR1 SGHRS and CDR2 YFSETQ. V was cut by 0 bases and J by 3 bases, with 6 bases left in between. This CDR3 spans 13 amino acids. Based on the CDR3 plus reference TRBV5-1 and TRBJ1-1, the full variable domain is KAGVTQTPRYLIKTRGQQVTLSCSPISGHRSVSWYQQTPGQGLQFLFEYFSETQRNKGNFPGRFSGRQFSNSRSEMNVSTLELGDSALYLCASSLVPDTEAFFGQGTRLTVV.

V usage is TRBV12-3 or TRBV12-4 and J usage is TRBJ2-2; possible D gene TRBD1, 6 bases. The CDR3 is made up of 17 amino acids. Deletions cut 8 bases from V and 2 bases from J, with 21 bases between. The CDR3 spells CASAKLVPGQNTGELFF. The CDR3 nucleotides are TGTGCCAGCGCAAAGTTAGTCCCGGGACAAAACACCGGGGAGCTGTTTTTT.